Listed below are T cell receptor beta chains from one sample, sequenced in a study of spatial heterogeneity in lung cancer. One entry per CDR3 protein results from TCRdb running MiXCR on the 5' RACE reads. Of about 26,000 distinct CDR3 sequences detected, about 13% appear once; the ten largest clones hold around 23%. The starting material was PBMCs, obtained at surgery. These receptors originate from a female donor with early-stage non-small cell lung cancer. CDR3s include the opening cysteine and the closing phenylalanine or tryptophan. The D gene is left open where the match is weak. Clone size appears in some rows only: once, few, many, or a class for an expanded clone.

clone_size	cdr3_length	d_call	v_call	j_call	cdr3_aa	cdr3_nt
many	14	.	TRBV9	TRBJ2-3	CASSVGGVSDTQYF	TGTGCCAGCAGCGTAGGGGGGGTCTCAGATACGCAGTATTTT
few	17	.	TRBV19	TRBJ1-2	CASSILKGTDRNYGYTF	TGTGCCAGTAGTATTCTCAAGGGGACTGATCGAAACTATGGCTACACCTTC
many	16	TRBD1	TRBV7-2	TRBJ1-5	CASSLGGTGLNQPQHF	TGTGCCAGCAGCTTAGGGGGGACAGGCCTAAATCAGCCCCAGCATTTT
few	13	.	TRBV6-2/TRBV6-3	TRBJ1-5	CASSYSVNQPQHF	TGTGCCAGCAGTTACTCGGTAAATCAGCCCCAGCATTTT
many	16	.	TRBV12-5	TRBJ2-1	CASGLPLAGGGFEQFF	TGTGCTAGTGGTTTGCCCCTAGCCGGAGGGGGTTTTGAGCAGTTCTTC
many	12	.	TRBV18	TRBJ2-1	CASSEGSNEQFF	TGTGCCAGCTCAGAGGGGTCCAATGAGCAGTTCTTC
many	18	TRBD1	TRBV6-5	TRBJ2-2	CASSSMPGQGANTGELFF	TGTGCCAGCAGTTCCATGCCGGGACAGGGGGCGAACACCGGGGAGCTGTTTTTT
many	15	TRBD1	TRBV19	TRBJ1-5	CASSMTGGRDQPQHF	TGTGCCAGTAGTATGACAGGGGGCCGTGATCAGCCCCAGCATTTT
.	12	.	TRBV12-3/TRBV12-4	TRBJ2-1	CASTGTSDEQFF	TGTGCCAGCACTGGGACAAGTGATGAGCAGTTCTTC
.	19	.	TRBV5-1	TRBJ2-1	CASSLGHTSGLDTYNEQFF	TGCGCCAGCAGCTTGGGGCACACGAGCGGATTGGATACCTACAATGAGCAGTTCTTC
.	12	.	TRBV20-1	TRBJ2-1	CSARLLQKWQFF	TGCAGTGCTAGATTATTGCAGAAATGGCAGTTCTTC
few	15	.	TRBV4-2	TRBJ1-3	CASSQDSIPGNTIYF	TGTGCCAGCAGCCAAGATAGCATTCCTGGAAACACCATATATTTT
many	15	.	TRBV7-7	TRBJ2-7	CASSPGTHASYEQYF	TGTGCCAGCAGCCCCGGGACCCACGCCTCGTACGAGCAGTACTTC
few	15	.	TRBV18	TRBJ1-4	CASSPLPVLNEKLFF	TGTGCCAGCTCACCACTTCCGGTTCTTAATGAAAAACTGTTTTTT
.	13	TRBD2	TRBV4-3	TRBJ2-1	CASSQDAGDEQFF	TGCGCCAGCAGCCAAGATGCGGGGGACGAGCAGTTCTTC
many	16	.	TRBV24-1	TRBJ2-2	CATSDPRVRRPGELFF	TGTGCCACCAGTGACCCCCGGGTTCGTCGACCCGGGGAGCTGTTTTTT
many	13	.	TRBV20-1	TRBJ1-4	CSARWETDEKLFF	TGCAGTGCTAGGTGGGAGACCGATGAAAAACTGTTTTTT
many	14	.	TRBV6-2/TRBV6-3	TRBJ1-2	CASRLAGLDYGYTF	TGTGCCAGCCGCTTAGCGGGCCTTGACTATGGCTACACCTTC
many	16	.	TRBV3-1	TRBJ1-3	CASSPVNGGSGNTIYF	TGTGCCAGCAGCCCAGTAAATGGGGGGTCTGGAAACACCATATATTTT
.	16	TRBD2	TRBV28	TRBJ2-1	CASSWAGAGGRNEQFF	TGTGCCAGCAGTTGGGCGGGAGCGGGAGGGAGGAATGAGCAGTTCTTC
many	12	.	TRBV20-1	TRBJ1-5	CSASGVNQPQHF	TGCAGTGCCTCGGGCGTAAATCAGCCCCAGCATTTT
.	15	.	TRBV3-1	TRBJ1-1	CASSQDLTRPSRAFF	TGTGCCAGCAGCCAAGATTTAACTCGGCCAAGTCGGGCTTTCTTT
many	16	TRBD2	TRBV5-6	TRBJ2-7	CASSLFGSGRGYEQYF	TGTGCCAGCAGCTTGTTTGGTAGCGGGAGGGGATACGAGCAGTACTTC
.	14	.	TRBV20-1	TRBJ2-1	CSARGLVSYNEQFF	TGCAGTGCTAGAGGACTAGTTTCCTACAATGAGCAGTTCTTC
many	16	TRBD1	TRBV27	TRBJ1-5	CASSLSRQTGYQPQHF	TGTGCCAGCAGTTTAAGCCGCCAGACAGGGTACCAGCCCCAGCATTTT
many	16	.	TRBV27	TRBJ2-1	CASSFLAGRSYNEQFF	TGTGCCAGCAGTTTCCTGGCGGGGCGGTCCTACAATGAGCAGTTCTTC
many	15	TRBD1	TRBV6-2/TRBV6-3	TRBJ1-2	CASSTRDRSNYGYTF	TGTGCCAGCAGTACCCGGGACAGATCTAACTATGGCTACACCTTC
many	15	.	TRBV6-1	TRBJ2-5	CASSARGQPGETQYF	TGTGCCAGCAGCGCCCGGGGGCAGCCGGGGGAGACCCAGTACTTC
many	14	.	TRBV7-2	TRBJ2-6	CASSQGTGANVLTF	TGTGCCAGCAGCCAGGGGACTGGGGCCAACGTCCTGACTTTC
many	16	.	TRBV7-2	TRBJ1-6	CASSLGLGGYNSPLHF	TGTGCCAGCAGCTTAGGTCTGGGGGGTTATAATTCACCCCTCCACTTT
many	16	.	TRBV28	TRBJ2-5	CASSFLGVVPEETQYF	TGTGCCAGCAGTTTCCTTGGGGTAGTTCCGGAAGAGACCCAGTACTTC
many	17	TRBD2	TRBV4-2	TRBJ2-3	CASSRDGLRGGTDTQYF	TGTGCCAGCAGTCGAGACGGTTTGCGGGGGGGCACAGATACGCAGTATTTT
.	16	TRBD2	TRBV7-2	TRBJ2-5	CASSSASGGVQETQYF	TGTGCCAGCAGCTCGGCTAGCGGGGGGGTACAAGAGACCCAGTACTTC
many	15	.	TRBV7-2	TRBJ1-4	CASSLGGGGGEKLFF	TGTGCCAGCAGCTTAGGGGGAGGAGGTGGTGAAAAACTGTTTTTT
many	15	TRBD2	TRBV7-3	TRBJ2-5	CASSKGTSGVETQYF	TGTGCCAGCAGCAAAGGGACTAGCGGGGTGGAGACCCAGTACTTC
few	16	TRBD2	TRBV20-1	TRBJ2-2	CSARGTSGGDTGELFF	TGCAGTGCTAGAGGGACTAGCGGGGGGGACACCGGGGAGCTGTTTTTT
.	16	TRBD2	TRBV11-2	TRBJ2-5	CASSQRGLALQETQYF	TGTGCCAGCAGCCAGCGGGGACTTGCACTGCAAGAGACCCAGTACTTC
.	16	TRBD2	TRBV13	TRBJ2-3	CASSLVGTSGTDTQYF	TGTGCCAGCAGCTTAGTGGGGACTAGCGGCACAGATACGCAGTATTTT
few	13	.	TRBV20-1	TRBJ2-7	CSASATGTSEQYF	TGCAGTGCTAGTGCAACAGGGACAAGCGAGCAGTACTTC
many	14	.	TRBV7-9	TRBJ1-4	CASSLDRSDEKLFF	TGTGCCAGCAGCTTAGATCGGTCGGATGAAAAACTGTTTTTT
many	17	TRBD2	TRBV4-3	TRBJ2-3	CASSQGFLAGVRDTQYF	TGCGCCAGCAGCCAAGGGTTCCTAGCGGGGGTCAGAGATACGCAGTATTTT
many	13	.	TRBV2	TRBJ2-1	CAIPKSAYNEQFF	TGTGCCATCCCCAAATCGGCCTACAATGAGCAGTTCTTC
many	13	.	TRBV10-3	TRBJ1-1	CATGPVLSTEAFF	TGTGCCACCGGCCCTGTACTCTCCACTGAAGCTTTCTTT
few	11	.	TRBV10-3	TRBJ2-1	CAISGRDEQFF	TGTGCCATCAGTGGGAGGGATGAGCAGTTCTTC
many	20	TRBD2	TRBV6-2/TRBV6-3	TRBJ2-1	CASSYPRGMDTSGQYNEQFF	TGTGCCAGCAGTTATCCAAGGGGGATGGACACTAGCGGCCAATACAATGAGCAGTTCTTC
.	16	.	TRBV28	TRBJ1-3	CASTLARVLSGNTIYF	TGTGCCAGCACCCTTGCCCGGGTCCTCTCTGGAAACACCATATATTTT
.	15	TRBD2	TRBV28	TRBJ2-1	CASSLWLAGANEQFF	TGTGCCAGCAGTTTATGGCTAGCGGGAGCGAATGAGCAGTTCTTC
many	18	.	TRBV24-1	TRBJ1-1	CATSDSAPIGTVNTEAFF	TGTGCCACCAGTGATTCGGCCCCGATCGGGACGGTGAACACTGAAGCTTTCTTT
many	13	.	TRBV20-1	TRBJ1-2	CSASHPADYGYTF	TGCAGTGCTAGCCACCCGGCCGACTATGGCTACACCTTC
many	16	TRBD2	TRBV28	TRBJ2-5	CASSGRTSGRDETQYF	TGTGCCAGCAGTGGTCGGACTAGCGGGAGAGATGAGACCCAGTACTTC
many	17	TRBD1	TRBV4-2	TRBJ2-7	CASSIYTPGQGLHEQYF	TGTGCCAGCAGCATATATACCCCGGGACAGGGACTCCACGAGCAGTACTTC
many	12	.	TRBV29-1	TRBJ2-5	CSVDGNQETQYF	TGCAGCGTTGATGGTAACCAAGAGACCCAGTACTTC
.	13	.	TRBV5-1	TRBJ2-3	CASSYGATDTQYF	TGCGCCAGCAGCTACGGGGCCACAGATACGCAGTATTTT